This T cell receptor beta chain originates from a study of neurological immune-mediated disorders. This clonotype was found many times. Antigen specificity is unknown. This CDR3 comprises 12 residues. Deletions cut 1 base from V and 6 bases from J, with 7 bases between. Germline CDR1 GTSNPN, CDR2 SVGIG (reference sequence). Where libraries were unsorted, they were derived from 2 million PBMCs stored at -80 degrees C. Synthesis of cDNA used 5'RACE (with 10-nucleotide random UMIs). Using its own MiXCR run on the 5' RACE reads, TCRdb lists one record per CDR3 protein. The sample lists 50,000 to 75,000 distinct CDR3 sequences; roughly 4% were seen once. Study results and caveats: As far as clinical or MRI features were concerned, none was associated with the multiple sclerosis repertoire cluster. Among 34 multiple sclerosis patients, phylogenetic grouping put the repertoires of 18 into a single related-CDR3 cluster, a possible signature.

The TCR was taken from a man aged 45-60 years with multiple sclerosis. This sequence joins TRBV30 and TRBJ1-5; D is unresolved. The specimen sequenced was PBMCs. CDR3 sequence reads: CAWSGTGQPQHF. The CDR3 nucleotides are TGTGCCTGGAGTGGAACGGGTCAGCCCCAGCATTTT.